The 26 T cell receptor beta chains below come from one sample, sequenced in a study of T cells after yellow fever vaccination. TCRdb re-derived calls from the 5' RACE reads in MiXCR, one entry per CDR3 protein. The table lists hundreds of thousands of distinct CDR3 sequences, around a fifth of them singletons. The sample consisted of PBMCs, taken about 21 days after the first yellow fever vaccination. Every receptor here comes from a man between 18 and 35 years old who received the YFV17D yellow fever vaccine.

This clonotype was counted only a few times. This rearrangement joins TRBV4-3 to TRBJ2-3; TRBD2 matches 13 bases. The CDR3 length is 17 residues. V trimming: 4 bases; J trimming: 5 bases; junction bases outside the gene matches: 9. In germline, CDR1 is LGHNA, CDR2 YSLEER. CDR3 nucleotide sequence: TGCGCCAGCAGCCCAACTAGCGGGGGGGCCTCGGTAGATACGCAGTATTTT. Its translation is CASSPTSGGASVDTQYF.

This clonotype came up a few times. The junction differs from germline at one of its ends, possibly a read error. The chain combines TRBV13 with TRBJ1-1; 7 bases align to TRBD1. The germline CDR1 and CDR2 sequences are PRHDT and FYEKMQ (reference sequence). The CDR3 is made up of 14 amino acids. The CDR3 loop is CASSVGQEWTEAFF. In DNA, the CDR3 is TGTGCCAGCAGCGTAGGACAGGAATGGACTGAAGCTTTCTTT.

The gene calls are TRBV7-2 and TRBJ2-5; D is uncertain. The CDR3 runs to 15 residues. V dropped 2 bases and J dropped 4 bases, with 14 bases sitting between them. The germline CDR1 and CDR2 sequences are SGHTA and FQGNSA. This chain's CDR3 is CASSLNGWAAETQYF. In nucleotides, the CDR3 is TGTGCCAGCAGCTTAAATGGGTGGGCGGCAGAGACCCAGTACTTC.

The V call is TRBV12-3 or TRBV12-4, the J call TRBJ2-7; D may correspond to TRBD1 or TRBD2 (5 bases each). This CDR3 contains 15 residues. The V and J ends lost 3 bases and 3 bases respectively, with 15 bases between them. CDR3 nucleotides: TGTGCCAGCAGTTTCTTACGGGGACCTCACTACGAGCAGTACTTC. Translation gives CASSFLRGPHYEQYF.

The chain recombines TRBV19 with TRBJ2-2; D might be TRBD1 (6 bases). V lost 7 bases to trimming and J lost 1 base, with 10 bases between them. The CDR3 is 14 amino acids. From germline, CDR1 is LNHDA and CDR2 SQIVND (reference sequence). DNA for the CDR3: TGTGCCAGTAAGGACAGAATGAACACCGGGGAGCTGTTTTTT. Its protein product is CASKDRMNTGELFF.

The chain is built from TRBV4-2 and TRBJ2-6, with D perhaps TRBD1 (6 bases). Per the germline V gene, CDR1 is LGHNA and CDR2 is YNFKEQ. This CDR3 contains 18 residues. V was cut by 1 base and J by 0 bases, with 13 bases left in between. Written as DNA, the CDR3 is TGTGCCAGCAGCCAAGTACAGGGAGTCCCCTCTGGGGCCAACGTCCTGACTTTC. Protein product: CASSQVQGVPSGANVLTF.

The rearrangement links TRBV9 to TRBJ1-2; 8 bases line up with TRBD1. CDR1 SGDLS and CDR2 YYNGEE come from the germline V gene. The CDR3 runs 15 residues. V dropped 4 bases and J dropped 2; count of bases not matched to a gene: 7. The CDR3 protein is CASSSPDRENYGYTF. CDR3 in DNA: TGTGCCAGCAGCTCCCCGGACAGGGAAAACTATGGCTACACCTTC. Supplemented by reference TRBV9 and TRBJ1-2, the full variable domain reads DSGVTQTPKHLITATGQRVTLRCSPRSGDLSVYWYQQSLDQGLQFLIQYYNGEERAKGNILERFSAQQFPDLHSELNLSSLELGDSALYFCASSSPDRENYGYTFGSGTRLTVV.

V and J are TRBV29-1 and TRBJ2-2; D gene ambiguous. CDR3 length: 11 residues. Trimming removed 6 bases at V and 5 bases at J, with 7 bases between. Germline loops: CDR1 SQVTM, CDR2 ANQGSEA. CDR3 in amino acids: CSVRATGELFF. DNA for the CDR3: TGCAGCGTACGTGCAACCGGGGAGCTGTTTTTT.

The rearrangement links TRBV20-1 to TRBJ2-3; a weak D match, TRBD2 (5 bases). The ends were cut back, 2 bases at V and 6 bases at J, with 9 bases in the middle. The germline gives CDR1 DFQATT, CDR2 SNEGSKA (reference sequence). This CDR3 comprises 12 residues. Written as DNA, the CDR3 is TGCAGTGCTAGACCCTCGGGGGATACGCAGTATTTT. This translates into CSARPSGDTQYF.

The chain joins TRBV5-1 to TRBJ2-7, with D perhaps TRBD1 or TRBD2 (6 bases each). Germline CDR1 SGHRS, CDR2 YFSETQ. CDR3 size: 12 residues. Trimming shortened V by 4 bases and J by 6 bases, and 11 bases separated the two germline ends. Here the CDR3 DNA reads TGCGCCAGCAGCGCACAGGGAGGCGAGCAGTACTTC. It yields the protein CASSAQGGEQYF.

There are a few counts of this clonotype. The rearrangement links TRBV25-1 to TRBJ2-5; TRBD1 is a possible D gene (6 bases). This CDR3 has 14 residues. Germline V CDR1 and CDR2: MGHDK, SYGVNS. V shed 2 bases and J shed 2 bases, with 9 bases lying between them. CDR3 DNA sequence: TGTGCCAGCAGTGAACGGCAGGGGCAAGAGACCCAGTACTTC. This encodes CASSERQGQETQYF.

There are many counts of this clonotype. The V and J genes are TRBV19 and TRBJ2-1, with 9 positions matching TRBD2. The CDR3 is 17 residues long. After removal of 0 bases from V and 2 bases from J, the junction contained 5 bases not matched to a gene. Germline V gene lookup returns CDR1 LNHDA and CDR2 SQIVND (reference sequence). This chain's CDR3 is CASSIDLERGAYNEQFF. The CDR3 bases are TGTGCCAGTAGTATAGATTTGGAGCGGGGGGCCTACAATGAGCAGTTCTTC.

In its sample, this clonotype was seen a few times. The chain combines TRBV11-2 with TRBJ2-3, with TRBD2 as a possible D gene (5 bases). Germline CDR1 and CDR2: SGHAT and FQNNGV. Deletions cut 0 bases from V and 1 base from J, with 11 bases between. The length of the CDR3 is 16 residues. The CDR3 region is CASSLDRAGGTDTQYF. The CDR3 nucleotides are TGTGCCAGCAGCTTAGATCGGGCCGGGGGCACAGATACGCAGTATTTT.

The J gene is TRBJ1-1, the V gene TRBV12-3 or TRBV12-4, with no clear D. The CDR3 extends over 11 amino acids. The germline V and J ends were trimmed by 3 bases and 10 bases, with 9 bases remaining between them. This CDR3 reads CASSLGWRAFF. DNA for the CDR3: TGTGCCAGCAGTTTGGGATGGCGAGCTTTCTTT.

The V and J genes are TRBV5-1 and TRBJ2-7; TRBD1 matches at 7 bases. V was clipped by 5 bases and J by 2 bases; unmatched bases: 13. CDR3 size: 16 residues. From germline, CDR1 is SGHRS and CDR2 YFSETQ. CDR3 sequence reads: CASSPIPGQITYEQYV. The CDR3 bases are TGCGCCAGCAGTCCCATACCGGGACAGATAACCTACGAGCAGTACGTC.

The rearrangement links TRBV12-5 to TRBJ1-5, with D hard to call. CDR3 length equals 12 residues. Germline CDR1 and CDR2: LGHNT and FRNRAP. The V end lost 2 bases, the J end lost 5 bases, and 4 bases lay between the germline ends. CDR3 region: CASGLFDQPQHF. In nucleotides, the CDR3 is TGTGCTAGTGGTTTGTTTGATCAGCCCCAGCATTTT.

This clonotype came up a few times. The gene calls are TRBV12-3 or TRBV12-4 and TRBJ2-1; D perhaps matches TRBD1 (5 bases). V lost 4 bases and J 8 bases, leaving 9 bases between the germline ends. This CDR3 contains 12 residues. The CDR3 DNA follows: TGTGCCAGCAGTTGGGGCGCCCATGAGCAGTTCTTC. Protein product: CASSWGAHEQFF.

The chain is built from TRBV7-2 and TRBJ1-2; D is unresolved. The CDR3 has 14 residues. V was shortened by 5 bases and J by 6 bases, with 16 bases between the two germline ends. From germline, CDR1 is SGHTA and CDR2 FQGNSA. CDR3: CASSAPRQNNGYTF. DNA for the CDR3: TGTGCCAGCAGCGCTCCGCGTCAAAATAATGGCTACACCTTC.

There are a few counts of this clonotype. Here the CDR3 reads CAWSVSGGAADTQYF. Here the CDR3 DNA reads TGTGCCTGGAGTGTTAGCGGGGGGGCTGCAGATACGCAGTATTTT. The genes are TRBV30 and TRBJ2-3, with 11 positions matching TRBD2. V was clipped by 0 bases and J by 4 bases; unmatched bases: 3. The CDR3 covers 15 residues. The germline gives CDR1 GTSNPN, CDR2 SVGIG (reference sequence).

This clonotype was observed a few times. The V and J genes are TRBV12-5 and TRBJ2-7; D is unclear. Germline CDR1 and CDR2: LGHNT and FRNRAP. Deletions cut 7 bases from V and 0 bases from J, with 10 bases between. This CDR3 has 13 amino acids. The CDR3 is CASVGRHSYEQYF. The CDR3, as DNA: TGTGCTAGTGTGGGCAGGCACTCCTACGAGCAGTACTTC.

This rearrangement joins TRBV12-3 or TRBV12-4 to TRBJ1-4; D remains ambiguous. The CDR3 consists of 13 residues. With 2 bases removed from V and 7 bases from J, the gap between germline ends came to 8 bases. The CDR3 DNA reads as TGTGCCAGCAGTTTAAGGGTTACTGAAAAACTGTTTTTT. Encoded protein: CASSLRVTEKLFF.

The V gene is TRBV20-1, the J gene TRBJ2-4, with TRBD2 matching 16 bases. The V gene end was trimmed by 3 bases and the J gene end by 9 bases; junction bases not matched to a gene: 11. CDR1 and CDR2 from the germline V gene are DFQATT and SNEGSKA (reference sequence). CDR3 size: 17 residues. CDR3 DNA sequence: TGCAGTGCTAGTGGGCCGGGACTAGCGGGGGGGCTCAGCATTCAGTACTTC. It specifies CSASGPGLAGGLSIQYF.

The chain combines TRBV20-1 with TRBJ1-5, with D unresolved. The ends were cut back, 1 base at V and 7 bases at J, with 11 bases in the middle. CDR3 length equals 13 residues. Germline CDR1 is DFQATT and CDR2 is SNEGSKA (reference sequence). Written as DNA, the CDR3 is TGCAGTGCTAGAGCCCAGGTAGGGCAGCCCCAGCATTTT. It encodes CSARAQVGQPQHF.

V gene TRBV6-5 combines with J gene TRBJ2-7; possible D gene TRBD1, 5 bases. V lost 0 bases and J lost 2, with 8 bases in between. The CDR3 sequence is 14 residues long. Germline assignment: CDR1 MNHEY and CDR2 SVGAGI. The CDR3 sequence: CASSYSETAYEQYV. The CDR3 DNA reads TGTGCCAGCAGTTACTCGGAGACAGCCTACGAGCAGTACGTC.

The rearrangement uses TRBV6-1 and TRBJ2-5, with 9 bases that match TRBD2. Germline loops: CDR1 MNHNS, CDR2 SASEGT. The CDR3 sequence is 15 residues long. Trimming cost V 7 bases and J 9 bases; bases outside gene matches: 15. CDR3 in amino acids: CASTQLFERGVPQYF. The CDR3 coding sequence is TGTGCCAGCACCCAGCTCTTCGAGCGGGGGGTACCCCAGTACTTC.

V is TRBV6-5 and J is TRBJ2-3; tentatively, D is TRBD1 or TRBD2 (6 bases each). V lost 0 bases and J lost 0, with 13 bases in between. In germline, CDR1 is MNHEY, CDR2 SVGAGI. CDR3 length: 17 amino acids. CDR3 sequence reads: CASSYSAEGGSTDTQYF. DNA for the CDR3: TGTGCCAGCAGTTACTCCGCGGAGGGGGGTAGCACAGATACGCAGTATTTT.